Detailed here is one T cell receptor (beta chain). Its antigen is as yet unknown. The table came from immunoSEQ multiplex PCR; TCRdb's copy has only in-frame clones and leaves some out. Of under 750,000 clones listed, over 60% are singletons. V lost 2 bases to trimming and J lost 6 bases; unmatched junction nucleotides: 6. This CDR3 comprises 15 residues. Per the germline V gene, CDR1 is SGHRS and CDR2 is YFSETQ. The data stem from a study of shared clonotypes between healthy human individuals. Study-level findings and limits: Enrolling few donors narrowed the genetic and exposure-history diversity that was represented.

This chain joins TRBV5-1 and TRBJ2-4, with TRBD1 matching over 9 bases. Sequenced: memory CD4+ T cells sorted from blood. This sample's subset: CD45RA-negative fraction. The source is a woman in her twenties or thirties in good health. This CDR3 is CASSFGTGNANIQYF. CDR3 in DNA: TGCGCCAGCAGCTTTGGGACAGGGAACGCAAACATTCAGTACTTC.